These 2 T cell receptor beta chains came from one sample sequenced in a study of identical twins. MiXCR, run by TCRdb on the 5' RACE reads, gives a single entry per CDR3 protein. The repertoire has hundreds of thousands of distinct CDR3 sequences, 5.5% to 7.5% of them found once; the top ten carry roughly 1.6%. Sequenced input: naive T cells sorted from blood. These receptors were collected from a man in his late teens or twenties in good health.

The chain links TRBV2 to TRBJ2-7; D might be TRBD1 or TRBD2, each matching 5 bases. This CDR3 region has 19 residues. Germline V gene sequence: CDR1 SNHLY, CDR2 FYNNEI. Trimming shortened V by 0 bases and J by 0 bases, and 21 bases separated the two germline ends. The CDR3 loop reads CASSEAGTSIRKDSYEQYF. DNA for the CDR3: TGTGCCAGCAGTGAAGCCGGGACGTCTATTCGAAAGGACTCCTACGAGCAGTACTTC.

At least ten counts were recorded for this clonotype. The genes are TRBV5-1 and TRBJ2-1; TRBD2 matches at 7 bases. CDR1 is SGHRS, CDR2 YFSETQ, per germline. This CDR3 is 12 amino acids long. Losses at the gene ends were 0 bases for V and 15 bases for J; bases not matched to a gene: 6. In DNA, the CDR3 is TGCGCCAGCAGCTTGGAGGCGGGAGTGACGTTCTTC. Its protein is CASSLEAGVTFF.